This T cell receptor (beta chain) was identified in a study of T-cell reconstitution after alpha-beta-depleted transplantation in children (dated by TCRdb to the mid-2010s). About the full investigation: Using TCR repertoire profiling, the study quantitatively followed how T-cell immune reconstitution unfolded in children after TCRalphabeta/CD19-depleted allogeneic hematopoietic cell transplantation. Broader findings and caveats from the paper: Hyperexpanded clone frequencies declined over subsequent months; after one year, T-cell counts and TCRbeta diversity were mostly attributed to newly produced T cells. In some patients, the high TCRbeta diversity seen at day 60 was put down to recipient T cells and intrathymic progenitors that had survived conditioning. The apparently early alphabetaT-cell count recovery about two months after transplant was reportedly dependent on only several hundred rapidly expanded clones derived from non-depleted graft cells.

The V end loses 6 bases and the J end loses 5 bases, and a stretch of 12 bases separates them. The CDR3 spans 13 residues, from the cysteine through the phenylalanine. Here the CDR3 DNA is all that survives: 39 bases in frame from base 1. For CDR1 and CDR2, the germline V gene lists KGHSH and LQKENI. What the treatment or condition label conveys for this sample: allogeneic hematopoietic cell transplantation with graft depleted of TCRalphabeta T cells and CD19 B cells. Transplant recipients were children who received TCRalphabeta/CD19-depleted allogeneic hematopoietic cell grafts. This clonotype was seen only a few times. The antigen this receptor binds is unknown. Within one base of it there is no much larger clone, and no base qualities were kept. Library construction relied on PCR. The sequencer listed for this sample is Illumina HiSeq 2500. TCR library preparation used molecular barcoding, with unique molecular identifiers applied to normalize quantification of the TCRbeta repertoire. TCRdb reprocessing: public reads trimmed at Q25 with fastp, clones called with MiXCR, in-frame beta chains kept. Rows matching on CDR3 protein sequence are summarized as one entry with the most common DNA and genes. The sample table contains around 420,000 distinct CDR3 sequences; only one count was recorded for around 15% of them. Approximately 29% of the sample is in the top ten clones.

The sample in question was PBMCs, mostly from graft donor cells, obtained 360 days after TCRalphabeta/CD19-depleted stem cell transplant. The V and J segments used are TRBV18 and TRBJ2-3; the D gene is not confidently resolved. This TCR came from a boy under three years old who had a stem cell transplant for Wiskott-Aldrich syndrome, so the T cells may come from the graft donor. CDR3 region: CASSPRTGDTQYF. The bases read TGTGCCAGCTCTCCGCGAACTGGAGATACGCAGTATTTT.